This TCR beta chain stems from a study of T cell repertoires in cytomegalovirus infection. Overall study: The study used recently identified HLA-C-restricted and well-studied HLA-B-restricted CMV epitopes. Based on public TCR beta signatures, there were indications of CMV infection and of a matching HLA type. Findings and caveats of the study: People with CMV and the relevant HLA were identified by cumulative public TCR beta family frequency. The study found HLA-C-restricted CMV-specific TCR beta clonotypes dominating the ex vivo response.

This clonotype was found a few times. The antigen remains undetermined. Per germline, CDR1 MGHRA and CDR2 YSYEKL. The CDR3 is made up of 15 amino acids. The germline V and J ends were trimmed by 1 base and 2 bases, with 10 bases remaining between them. One entry per CDR3 protein, called by TCRdb with MiXCR from the reads. The sample yields over 55,000 distinct CDR3 sequences, 20% to 25% seen once. Sequencing was performed on CD8+ T cells from cultured PBMCs, taken from culture after CMV antigen stimulation. The V and J genes are TRBV4-1 and TRBJ2-3; D unclear. The TCR sequence derives from a human donor in good health (CMV status not recorded). Some clones in this sample may be carry-over from other donors' samples. Here the CDR3 reads CASSQGVSATDTQYF. The CDR3, as DNA: TGCGCCAGCAGCCAAGGCGTCTCTGCCACAGATACGCAGTATTTT.